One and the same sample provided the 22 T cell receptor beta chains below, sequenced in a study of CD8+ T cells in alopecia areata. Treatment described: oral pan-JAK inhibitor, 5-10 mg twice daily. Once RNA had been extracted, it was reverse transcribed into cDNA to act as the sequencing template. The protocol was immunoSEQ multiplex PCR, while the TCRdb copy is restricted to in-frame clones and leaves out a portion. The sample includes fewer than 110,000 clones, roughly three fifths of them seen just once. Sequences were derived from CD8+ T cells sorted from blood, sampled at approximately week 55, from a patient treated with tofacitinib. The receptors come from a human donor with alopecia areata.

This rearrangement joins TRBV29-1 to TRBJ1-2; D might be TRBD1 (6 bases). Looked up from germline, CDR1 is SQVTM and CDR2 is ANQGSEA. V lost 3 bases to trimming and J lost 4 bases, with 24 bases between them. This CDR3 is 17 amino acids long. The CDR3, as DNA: TGCAGCGTTGAGGACAGTGCTCAGGAGCCCCCTACCTATGGCTACACCTTC. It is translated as CSVEDSAQEPPTYGYTF.

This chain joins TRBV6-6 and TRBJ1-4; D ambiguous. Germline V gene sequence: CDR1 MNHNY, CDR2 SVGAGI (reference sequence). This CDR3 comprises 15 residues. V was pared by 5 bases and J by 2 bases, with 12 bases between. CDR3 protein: CASSPGLATNEKLFF. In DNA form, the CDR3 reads TGTGCCAGCAGTCCTGGGTTGGCGACTAATGAAAAACTGTTTTTT.

CDR3 region: CASRTLGDEQFF. As DNA, the CDR3 is TGTGCCAGCAGAACGCTTGGGGATGAGCAGTTCTTC. The genes are TRBV25-1 and TRBJ2-1; D gene uncertain. The germline CDR1 and CDR2 sequences are MGHDK and SYGVNS. V was pared by 6 bases and J by 8 bases, with 11 bases between. CDR3 length: 12 residues.

Here the CDR3 reads CAREDRQETQYF. CDR3 DNA: TGTGCCAGGGAAGACAGGCAAGAGACCCAGTACTTC. The rearrangement joins TRBV5-5 to TRBJ2-5, with a possible D match to TRBD1 (6 bases). CDR3 length equals 12 residues. V lost 8 bases and J 2 bases, leaving 10 bases between the germline ends. CDR1 and CDR2 (germline): SGHKS, YYEKEE (reference sequence).

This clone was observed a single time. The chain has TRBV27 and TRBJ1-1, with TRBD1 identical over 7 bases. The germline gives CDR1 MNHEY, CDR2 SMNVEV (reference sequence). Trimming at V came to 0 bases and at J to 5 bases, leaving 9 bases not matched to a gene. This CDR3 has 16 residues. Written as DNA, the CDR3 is TGTGCCAGCAGTTTATCCGCAGGGGGGGTAGGTACTGAAGCTTTCTTT. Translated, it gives CASSLSAGGVGTEAFF.

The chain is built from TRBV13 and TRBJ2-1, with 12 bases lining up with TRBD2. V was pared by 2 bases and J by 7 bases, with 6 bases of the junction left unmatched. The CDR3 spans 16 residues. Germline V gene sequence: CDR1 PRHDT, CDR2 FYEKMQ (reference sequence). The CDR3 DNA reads TGTGCCAGCAGCTTACCTAGCGGGGGGGCTAGGAATGAGCAGTTCTTC. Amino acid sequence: CASSLPSGGARNEQFF.

The CDR3, as DNA: TGTGCCAGCACCAAGGGGCCGGCCTCCTACGAGCAGTACTTC. It translates to CASTKGPASYEQYF. The V gene is TRBV6-5, the J gene TRBJ2-7; a weak D match, TRBD1 (5 bases). There are 14 residues in the CDR3. V was trimmed by 7 bases and J by 0 bases, leaving 13 bases between them. Germline CDR1 is MNHEY and CDR2 is SVGAGI.

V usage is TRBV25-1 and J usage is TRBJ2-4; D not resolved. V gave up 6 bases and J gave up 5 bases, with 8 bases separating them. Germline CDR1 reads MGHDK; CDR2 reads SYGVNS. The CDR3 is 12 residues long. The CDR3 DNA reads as TGTGCCAGCAGCTCGGGCCAAAACATTCAGTACTTC. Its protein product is CASSSGQNIQYF. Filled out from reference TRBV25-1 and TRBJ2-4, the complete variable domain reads EADIYQTPRYLVIGTGKKITLECSQTMGHDKMYWYQQDPGMELHLIHYSYGVNSTEKGDLSSESTVSRIRTEHFPLTLESARPSHTSQYLCASSSGQNIQYFGAGTRLSVL.

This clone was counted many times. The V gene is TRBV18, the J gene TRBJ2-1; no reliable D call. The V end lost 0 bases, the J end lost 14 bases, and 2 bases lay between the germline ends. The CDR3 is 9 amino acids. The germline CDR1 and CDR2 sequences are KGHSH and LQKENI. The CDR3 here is CASSPPKFF. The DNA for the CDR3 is TGTGCCAGCTCACCACCTAAGTTCTTC.

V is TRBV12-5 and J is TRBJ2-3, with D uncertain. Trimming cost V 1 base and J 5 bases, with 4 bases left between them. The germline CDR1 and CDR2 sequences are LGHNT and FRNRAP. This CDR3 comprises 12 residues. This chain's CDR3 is CASGLAGDTQYF. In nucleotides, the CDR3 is TGTGCTAGTGGTTTGGCGGGAGATACGCAGTATTTT.

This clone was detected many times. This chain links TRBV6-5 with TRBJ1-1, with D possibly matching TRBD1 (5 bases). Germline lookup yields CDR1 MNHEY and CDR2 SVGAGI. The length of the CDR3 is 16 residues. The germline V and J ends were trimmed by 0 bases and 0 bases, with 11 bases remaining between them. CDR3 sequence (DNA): TGTGCCAGCAGTTACTCGATTGGGGCTTTGAACACTGAAGCTTTCTTT. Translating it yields CASSYSIGALNTEAFF.

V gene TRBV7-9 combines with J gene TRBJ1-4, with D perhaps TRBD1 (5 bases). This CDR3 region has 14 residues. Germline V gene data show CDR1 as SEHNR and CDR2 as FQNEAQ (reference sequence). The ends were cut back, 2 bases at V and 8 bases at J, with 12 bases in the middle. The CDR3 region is CASSLTGGEEKLFF. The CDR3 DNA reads TGTGCCAGCAGCTTAACGGGGGGAGAGGAAAAACTGTTTTTT.

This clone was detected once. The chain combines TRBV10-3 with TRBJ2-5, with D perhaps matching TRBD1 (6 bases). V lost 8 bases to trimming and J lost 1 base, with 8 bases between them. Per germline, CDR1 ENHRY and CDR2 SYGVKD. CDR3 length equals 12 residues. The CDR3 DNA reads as TGTGCCATCTCAGGGGTCCAAGAGACCCAGTACTTC. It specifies CAISGVQETQYF.

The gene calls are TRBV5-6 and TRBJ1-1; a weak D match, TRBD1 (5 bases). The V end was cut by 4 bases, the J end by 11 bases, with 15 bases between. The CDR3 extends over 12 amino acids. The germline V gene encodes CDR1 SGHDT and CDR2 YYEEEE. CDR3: CASSPGTAGAFF. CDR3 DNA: TGTGCCAGCAGCCCGGGGACTGCCGGGGCTTTCTTT.

The CDR3 loop is CASSGTATDTQYF. DNA of the CDR3: TGTGCCAGCAGCGGGACAGCCACAGATACGCAGTATTTT. The rearrangement links TRBV2 to TRBJ2-3; 7 bases are shared with TRBD1. CDR1 and CDR2 from the germline V gene are SNHLY and FYNNEI. V trimming: 6 bases; J trimming: 2 bases; junction bases outside the gene matches: 2. There are 13 residues in the CDR3.

The CDR3 DNA sequence: TGCAGCGTTGAGAGGGACAGACCGTACGAGCAGTACTTC. Encoded protein: CSVERDRPYEQYF. V is TRBV29-1 and J is TRBJ2-7; 7 bases match TRBD1. This CDR3 comprises 13 residues. Germline V gene lookup returns CDR1 SQVTM and CDR2 ANQGSEA. The J segment lost 4 bases and the V segment lost 3 bases, leaving 6 bases of the junction unmatched.

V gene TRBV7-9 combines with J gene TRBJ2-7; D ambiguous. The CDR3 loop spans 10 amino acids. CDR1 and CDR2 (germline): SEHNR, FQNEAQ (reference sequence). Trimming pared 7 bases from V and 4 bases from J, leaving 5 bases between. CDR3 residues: CASTEYEQYF. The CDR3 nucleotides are TGTGCCAGCACGGAATACGAGCAGTACTTC.

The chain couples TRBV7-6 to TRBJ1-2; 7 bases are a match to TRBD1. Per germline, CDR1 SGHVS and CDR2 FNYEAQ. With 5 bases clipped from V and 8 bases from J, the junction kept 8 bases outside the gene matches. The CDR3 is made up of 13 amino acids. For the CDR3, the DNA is TGTGCCAGCAGCCCGACAGGGTGGGAGGGCTACACCTTC. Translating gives CASSPTGWEGYTF.

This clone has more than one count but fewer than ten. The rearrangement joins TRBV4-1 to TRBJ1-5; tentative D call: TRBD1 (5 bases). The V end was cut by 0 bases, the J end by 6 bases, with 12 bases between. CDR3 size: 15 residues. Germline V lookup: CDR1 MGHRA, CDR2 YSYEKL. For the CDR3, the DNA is TGCGCCAGCAGCCAAGATGGGGGGTACGGTCAGCCCCAGCATTTT. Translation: CASSQDGGYGQPQHF.

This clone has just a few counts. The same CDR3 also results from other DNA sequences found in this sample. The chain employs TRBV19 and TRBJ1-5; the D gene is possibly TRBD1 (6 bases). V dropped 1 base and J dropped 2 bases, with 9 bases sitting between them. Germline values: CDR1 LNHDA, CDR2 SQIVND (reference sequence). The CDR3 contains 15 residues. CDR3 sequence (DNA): TGTGCCAGTAGTATAGGGGGGCTGGGCAATCAGCCCCAGCATTTT. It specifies CASSIGGLGNQPQHF.

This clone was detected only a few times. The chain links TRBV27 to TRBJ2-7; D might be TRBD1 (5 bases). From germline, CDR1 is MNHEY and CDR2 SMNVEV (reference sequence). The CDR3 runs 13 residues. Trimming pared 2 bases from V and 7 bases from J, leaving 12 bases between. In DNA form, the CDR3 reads TGTGCCAGCAGTTTACGGTCAGGGTCTGAGCAGTACTTC. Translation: CASSLRSGSEQYF.

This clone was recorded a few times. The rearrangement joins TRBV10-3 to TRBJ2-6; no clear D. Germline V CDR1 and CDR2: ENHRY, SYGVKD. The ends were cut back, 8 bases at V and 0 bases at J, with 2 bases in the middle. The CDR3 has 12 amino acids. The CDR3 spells CAIHSGANVLTF. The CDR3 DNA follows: TGTGCCATCCACTCTGGGGCCAACGTCCTGACTTTC.